A single sample gave rise to the 9 T cell receptor beta chains below, sequenced in a study of blood T cells in healthy people across ages. The second PCR ran roughly 6 to 11 cycles with a sample-barcoded 5' primer and J-beta primers. A single record per CDR3 protein comes from TCRdb applying MiXCR to the 5' RACE reads. This sample has about 1.4 million distinct CDR3 sequences, with 45% to 70% found just once. The sample taken for sequencing was blood. The receptor source for this set is a man aged 18 to 29 in good health.

The chain recombines TRBV6-5 with TRBJ2-7; D is undetermined. The end of the DNA is better explained by TRBJ2-5, so the J call may be wrong. The germline CDR1 and CDR2 sequences are MNHEY and SVGAGI. CDR3 size: 13 residues. The CDR3 nucleotides are TGTGCCAGCAGTCACCCGCAGAAGGGGACCCAGTACTTC. Its translation is CASSHPQKGTQYF.

Of note for this clonotype: One end of the junction does not line up with germline, which may come from a read error. The gene calls are TRBV29-1 and TRBJ2-3; D perhaps matches TRBD2 (5 bases). Germline CDR1 SQVTM, CDR2 ANQGSEA. This CDR3 is 12 amino acids long. The CDR3 here is CSVTGSGDTQDF. For the CDR3, the DNA is TGCAGCGTCACCGGGTCCGGGGATACGCAGGATTTT.

This clonotype was counted between two and nine times. The chain couples TRBV10-3 to TRBJ2-1; 12 bases are a match to TRBD2. The J call may be in error: the DNA end matches TRBJ2-7 better. The CDR3 is made up of 14 amino acids. The germline V gene has CDR1 ENHRY and CDR2 SYGVKD. The CDR3 sequence: CATTGTSGYNEQYF. In DNA, the CDR3 is TGTGCCACCACCGGGACTAGCGGGTACAATGAGCAGTACTTC.

The chain has TRBV7-9 and TRBJ1-2, with D possibly being TRBD1 (6 bases). The CDR3 covers 15 residues. The ends were cut back, 5 bases at V and 6 bases at J, with 19 bases in the middle. Germline lookup yields CDR1 SEHNR and CDR2 FQNEAQ (reference sequence). The CDR3 nucleotides are TGTGCCAGCAGCCACCCCTCTACAGGGCGGGATGGCTACACCTTC. The encoded protein is CASSHPSTGRDGYTF.

The J gene is TRBJ1-2, the V gene TRBV4-1, with 8 positions matching TRBD1. Germline V CDR1 and CDR2: MGHRA, YSYEKL. This CDR3 spans 15 amino acids. V was clipped by 4 bases and J by 0 bases; unmatched bases: 4. The chain's CDR3 is CASSPQGQANYGYTF. DNA of the CDR3: TGCGCCAGCAGCCCTCAGGGACAGGCTAACTATGGCTACACCTTC.

The chain has TRBV24-1 and TRBJ2-4; weak D call: TRBD1 (5 bases). Germline CDR1 and CDR2: KGHDR and SFDVKD. CDR3 size: 18 residues. The V gene lost 5 bases and the J gene lost 1 base, with 20 bases spanning the gap. This CDR3 is CATSAWGADVKAKNIQYF. CDR3 DNA sequence: TGTGCCACCAGTGCGTGGGGCGCGGACGTGAAGGCCAAAAACATTCAGTACTTC.

This clonotype was seen more than once but under ten times. The chain uses TRBV3-1 and TRBJ2-6, with D hard to call. Trimming shortened V by 3 bases and J by 0 bases, and 3 bases separated the two germline ends. Germline loops: CDR1 LGHDT, CDR2 YNNKEL (reference sequence). The CDR3 spans 14 residues. In DNA, the CDR3 is TGTGCCAGCAGCCAGACCTCTGGGGCCAACGTCCTGACTTTC. Protein: CASSQTSGANVLTF.

The chain combines TRBV20-1 with TRBJ2-3, with TRBD1 matching over 10 bases. Trimming at V came to 8 bases and at J to 1 base, leaving 30 bases not matched to a gene. Per germline, CDR1 DFQATT and CDR2 SNEGSKA (reference sequence). This CDR3 contains 22 residues. The CDR3 region has the DNA TGCAGTCCCGCAAGTTTGGGACAGGGGCGTCCCTTAGCGGGATTAGGCACAGATACGCAGTATTTT. Amino acids: CSPASLGQGRPLAGLGTDTQYF.

The table lists this clonotype with a few counts. This chain connects TRBV4-3 to TRBJ2-5, with TRBD1 identical over 11 bases. The V and J ends lost 1 base and 3 bases, in that order; junction bases with no gene match: 7. The CDR3 totals 17 residues. In germline, CDR1 is LGHNA, CDR2 YSLEER. CDR3 DNA: TGCGCCAGCAGCCAAGTCGAGGACAGGGGGCTGAAAGAGACCCAGTACTTC. It specifies CASSQVEDRGLKETQYF.